These 23 T cell receptor beta chains came from one sample sequenced in a study of cytomegalovirus exposure and HLA in healthy donors. The PCR used 60 Vbeta and 13 Jbeta primers. The data were produced by immunoSEQ multiplex PCR, yet TCRdb's version contains in-frame clones alone and is incomplete. Of approximately 150,000 clones listed, around 84% are singletons. Sequencing input: PBMCs. Source of these receptors: a boy between 2 and 15 years old in good health and CMV-seronegative.

The V gene is TRBV7-6, the J gene TRBJ1-2; D ambiguous. The CDR3 consists of 13 residues. CDR1 is SGHVS, CDR2 FNYEAQ, per germline. V was shortened by 3 bases and J by 2 bases, with 7 bases between the two germline ends. DNA of the CDR3: TGTGCCAGCAGCTTTCCAAAAAACTATGGCTACACCTTC. Protein sequence: CASSFPKNYGYTF.

This clone was seen a handful of times. The rearrangement joins TRBV29-1 to TRBJ2-3; 8 bases match TRBD2. Germline values: CDR1 SQVTM, CDR2 ANQGSEA. V lost 4 bases to trimming and J lost 4 bases; unmatched junction nucleotides: 10. CDR3 length: 15 amino acids. The CDR3 bases are TGCAGCGTTGGTAGGGGACTAGGGGATCCAGATACGCAGTATTTT. It codes for CSVGRGLGDPDTQYF.

CDR3: CAISESAGVGSTETQYF. The CDR3 nucleotides read TGTGCCATCAGTGAGTCGGCAGGGGTCGGGTCAACAGAGACCCAGTACTTC. V gene TRBV10-3 combines with J gene TRBJ2-5; D may be TRBD1 (6 bases). The V end lost 0 bases, the J end lost 4 bases, and 18 bases lay between the germline ends. The germline V gene has CDR1 ENHRY and CDR2 SYGVKD. This CDR3 spans 17 amino acids.

V and J are TRBV18 and TRBJ1-3; D is unresolved. This CDR3 is 17 amino acids long. CDR1 is KGHSH and CDR2 is LQKENI in the germline V gene. V was cut by 2 bases and J by 2 bases, with 16 bases left in between. CDR3: CASSPAPVSGAGNTIYF. CDR3 DNA: TGTGCCAGCTCACCAGCACCCGTGTCGGGAGCTGGAAACACCATATATTTT.

The rearrangement uses TRBV7-2 and TRBJ1-2; D gene ambiguous. This CDR3 spans 12 amino acids. Trimming removed 6 bases at V and 5 bases at J, with 10 bases between. Per germline, CDR1 SGHTA and CDR2 FQGNSA. The CDR3 DNA sequence: TGTGCCAGCAGTCTGACACCTTATGGCTACACCTTC. Its translation: CASSLTPYGYTF.

This chain connects TRBV28 to TRBJ2-7; perhaps TRBD1 as D (6 bases). Trimming removed 3 bases at V and 2 bases at J, with 14 bases between. Per the germline V gene, CDR1 is MDHEN and CDR2 is SYDVKM. The CDR3 is 15 amino acids. The DNA of the CDR3 is TGTGCCAGCAGTTTTGAGGGACATTCGACCTACGAGCAGTACTTC. Protein sequence: CASSFEGHSTYEQYF. Full variable domain (missing parts from reference TRBV28 and TRBJ2-7): DVKVTQSSRYLVKRTGEKVFLECVQDMDHENMFWYRQDPGLGLRLIYFSYDVKMKEKGDIPEGYSVSREKKERFSLILESASTNQTSMYLCASSFEGHSTYEQYFGPGTRLTVT.

This chain links TRBV27 with TRBJ1-4; 7 bases fit TRBD1. The CDR3 spans 18 residues. The V segment lost 0 bases and the J segment 7 bases; nucleotides outside the gene matches: 14. CDR1 is MNHEY and CDR2 is SMNVEV in the germline V gene (reference sequence). CDR3 DNA sequence: TGTGCCAGCAGTTTATCGACGTCACGAAGGGGGCTGGGTGAAAAACTGTTTTTT. Translating gives CASSLSTSRRGLGEKLFF.

This clone was detected only a few times. The chain carries TRBV9 and TRBJ2-5; 12 bases line up with TRBD2. CDR3 length: 17 amino acids. The germline V gene has CDR1 SGDLS and CDR2 YYNGEE. The junction had 3 bases not matched to a gene; V was cut back by 0 bases and J by 0 bases. Here the CDR3 reads CASSVGLAGGYQETQYF. The CDR3 DNA is TGTGCCAGCAGCGTAGGTCTAGCGGGGGGGTACCAAGAGACCCAGTACTTC.

The rearrangement joins TRBV27 to TRBJ2-2; D not certain. The germline CDR1 and CDR2 sequences are MNHEY and SMNVEV (reference sequence). The CDR3 is 16 amino acids. Trimming took 4 bases from V and 4 from J, leaving 16 bases between them. The CDR3, as DNA: TGTGCCAGCAGTTCCCCGTTATCCCTTTCCACCGGGGAGCTGTTTTTT. Translating it yields CASSSPLSLSTGELFF.

A word on this clone: Other nucleotide sequences from this sample produce the same CDR3. The chain carries TRBV7-8 and TRBJ2-5; unclear D gene. Trimming left V 0 bases short and J 4 bases short, with 15 bases between. CDR1 SGHVS and CDR2 FQNEAQ come from the germline V gene. The CDR3 covers 16 residues. The CDR3 sequence: CASSLASVQLRETQYF. The CDR3 nucleotides read TGTGCCAGCAGCTTAGCGAGCGTCCAATTGCGAGAGACCCAGTACTTC.

The chain has TRBV6-5 and TRBJ1-6; D is undetermined. Trimming stripped 7 bases from V and 9 bases from J, with 16 bases between. Germline-derived CDR1 and CDR2 are MNHEY and SVGAGI. CDR3 size: 14 residues. In nucleotides, the CDR3 is TGTGCCAGCACCCCACGCCCAAGAGGTTCACCCCTCCACTTT. It is translated as CASTPRPRGSPLHF.

This clone occurred a few times. The chain employs TRBV11-3 and TRBJ2-7, with TRBD2 identical over 11 bases. This CDR3 comprises 16 residues. The germline V gene encodes CDR1 SGHNT and CDR2 YENEEA. V gave up 0 bases and J gave up 5 bases; unmatched junction bases: 6. In DNA form, the CDR3 reads TGTGCCAGCAGCTTAGATTGGGGGGGACTAGCGGACGAGCAGTACTTC. Amino acid sequence: CASSLDWGGLADEQYF.

This chain connects TRBV15 to TRBJ2-1; no definite D call. The length of the CDR3 is 18 residues. Germline-derived CDR1 and CDR2 are LNHNV and YYDKDF (reference sequence). Trimming stripped 0 bases from V and 6 bases from J, with 21 bases between. The CDR3 region is CATSRDWVSAPVPNEQFF. CDR3 DNA sequence: TGTGCCACCAGCAGAGATTGGGTAAGCGCACCAGTCCCCAATGAGCAGTTCTTC.

The chain is built from TRBV4-1 and TRBJ2-5; no reliable D call. Deletions cut 1 base from V and 5 bases from J, with 11 bases between. Germline values: CDR1 MGHRA, CDR2 YSYEKL. This CDR3 comprises 14 residues. As DNA, the CDR3 is TGCGCCAGCAGCCAAGGATTTGCGGAGGAGACCCAGTACTTC. It yields the protein CASSQGFAEETQYF.

This chain uses TRBV5-8 with TRBJ2-7, with 8 bases aligning to TRBD1. This CDR3 has 14 amino acids. Trimming cost V 4 bases and J 3 bases; bases outside gene matches: 6. Germline V CDR1 and CDR2: SGHTS, YDEGEE. CDR3 bases: TGTGCCAGCAGCCTAGGACAGGGAGGCTACGAGCAGTACTTC. It specifies CASSLGQGGYEQYF. The complete variable domain, with remaining parts taken from reference TRBV5-8 and TRBJ2-7, reads EAGVTQSPTHLIKTRGQQATLRCSPISGHTSVYWYQQALGLGLQFLLWYDEGEERNRGNFPPRFSGRQFPNYSSELNVNALELEDSALYLCASSLGQGGYEQYFGPGTRLTVT.

The J gene is TRBJ2-3, the V gene TRBV7-3; D possibly corresponds to TRBD2 (5 bases). Germline-derived CDR1 and CDR2 are SGHTA and FQGTGA. The CDR3 spans 14 residues. V lost 5 bases to trimming and J lost 2 bases, with 11 bases between them. The CDR3 sequence is CASSLALDTDTQYF. The CDR3 nucleotides read TGTGCCAGCAGCCTAGCTCTTGACACAGATACGCAGTATTTT.

This rearrangement joins TRBV18 to TRBJ2-7; 8 bases fit TRBD1. The CDR3 extends over 16 amino acids. Trimming at V came to 3 bases and at J to 6 bases, leaving 13 bases not matched to a gene. CDR1 and CDR2 (germline): KGHSH, LQKENI. CDR3 sequence: CASSPLARTGSIEQYF. CDR3 in DNA: TGTGCCAGCTCACCTCTCGCTAGGACAGGGTCGATCGAGCAGTACTTC.

Concerning this clone itself: Other DNA sequences from this sample encode an identical CDR3 as well. This sequence joins TRBV6-4 and TRBJ2-3; 8 bases align to TRBD1. The CDR3 consists of 15 residues. The V segment lost 0 bases and the J segment 4 bases; nucleotides outside the gene matches: 3. CDR1 MRHNA and CDR2 SNTAGT come from the germline V gene. The CDR3 DNA follows: TGTGCCAGCAGTGACTCGGCAGGGGGCGCAGATACGCAGTATTTT. As protein: CASSDSAGGADTQYF.

This clone was seen just once. The V call is TRBV9, the J call TRBJ2-2, with a tentative D call TRBD1 (5 bases). Trimming cost V 2 bases and J 5 bases, with 16 bases left between them. The CDR3 is 16 amino acids. Per germline, CDR1 SGDLS and CDR2 YYNGEE. CDR3 in DNA: TGTGCCAGCAGCGTTGATGCCAGGGCTGTTACCGGGGAGCTGTTTTTT. This translates into CASSVDARAVTGELFF.

The chain employs TRBV5-3 and TRBJ2-3, with TRBD1 identical over 7 bases. TRBV5-3 qualifies as an ORF whose function is uncertain. Germline trimming cut 4 bases from V and 3 bases from J; bases unmatched to any gene: 14. This CDR3 has 17 amino acids. The CDR3 DNA sequence: TGTGCCAGAAGCCCAACCTCTGACAGGGTAGGGACAGATACGCAGTATTTT. Translated: CARSPTSDRVGTDTQYF.

The chain combines TRBV18 with TRBJ2-7; 8 bases fit TRBD2. The germline CDR1 and CDR2 sequences are KGHSH and LQKENI. The V gene end was trimmed by 6 bases and the J gene end by 5 bases; junction bases not matched to a gene: 9. The CDR3 has 14 amino acids. CDR3 amino acids: CASSRGGGLDEQYF. In DNA form, the CDR3 reads TGTGCCAGCTCCAGAGGCGGGGGGCTCGACGAGCAGTACTTC.

This clone has just a few counts. The rearrangement links TRBV11-2 to TRBJ2-1; the match to TRBD1 covers 7 bases. This CDR3 is 13 amino acids long. Trimming cost V 4 bases and J 9 bases; bases outside gene matches: 6. CDR1 and CDR2 (germline): SGHAT, FQNNGV. The CDR3 DNA sequence: TGTGCCAGCAGCTCCGGGACAGTGAGTGAGCAGTTCTTC. This translates into CASSSGTVSEQFF.

V gene TRBV4-2 combines with J gene TRBJ1-2; TRBD1 matches at 8 bases. The germline gives CDR1 LGHNA, CDR2 YNFKEQ. The V gene end was trimmed by 0 bases and the J gene end by 8 bases; junction bases not matched to a gene: 14. The CDR3 length is 17 residues. DNA for the CDR3: TGTGCCAGCAGCCAAGAGTCCGATCAACCAGGGGGCCGGGGCTACACCTTC. Amino acid sequence: CASSQESDQPGGRGYTF.